Presented here are 18 T cell receptor beta chains from one specimen sequenced in a study of T cells in localized non-small cell lung cancer. Only in-frame clones appear in the TCRdb table, and some are missing; sequencing was by immunoSEQ multiplex PCR. The sample carries about 30,000 clones, more than 70% recorded once. This sample comprised peripheral blood, obtained before any cancer treatment. The receptors were gathered from a female donor older than 55 with stage III squamous cell lung carcinoma.

The rearrangement joins TRBV2 to TRBJ2-1; 13 bases match TRBD2. With V trimmed by 5 bases and J by 8 bases, 3 bases remained unmatched. The germline gives CDR1 SNHLY, CDR2 FYNNEI. The CDR3 spans 14 residues. CDR3 DNA sequence: TGTGCCAGCAGTCGACTAGCGGGAGGCGATGAGCAGTTCTTC. As protein: CASSRLAGGDEQFF.

This rearrangement joins TRBV5-4 to TRBJ1-1; weak D call: TRBD1 (5 bases). The CDR3 totals 14 residues. CDR1 is SGHNT, CDR2 YYREEE, per germline (reference sequence). V was clipped by 2 bases and J by 2 bases, with 10 bases between them. DNA for the CDR3: TGTGCCAGCAGCTTTGGTCAGGGAAACACTGAAGCTTTCTTT. Protein sequence: CASSFGQGNTEAFF.

This chain links TRBV6-1 with TRBJ1-2; possibly TRBD1 for D (6 bases). Between the trimmed V and J ends, which lost 4 bases and 0 bases, there was a span of 18 bases. This CDR3 has 17 residues. CDR1 and CDR2 (germline): MNHNS, SASEGT. The CDR3: CASSGGARTATNYGYTF. The CDR3 nucleotides read TGTGCCAGCAGTGGGGGGGCACGAACGGCCACTAACTATGGCTACACCTTC.

The chain employs TRBV5-4 and TRBJ2-7; D unclear. Germline V gives CDR1 SGHNT, CDR2 YYREEE (reference sequence). Trimming took off 1 base at V and 6 bases at J, with 14 bases between the two ends. This CDR3 is built from 14 residues. This CDR3 reads CASSLPHPGSEQYF. The CDR3 coding sequence is TGTGCCAGCAGCTTGCCCCACCCGGGTAGCGAGCAGTACTTC. The variable domain in full, with the rest retrieved from reference TRBV5-4 and TRBJ2-7, is ETGVTQSPTHLIKTRGQQVTLRCSSQSGHNTVSWYQQALGQGPQFIFQYYREEENGRGNFPPRFSGLQFPNYSSELNVNALELDDSALYLCASSLPHPGSEQYFGPGTRLTVT.

This clone was counted a single time. The rearrangement uses TRBV28 and TRBJ2-7; TRBD1 might be the D (6 bases). Between the trimmed V and J ends, which lost 4 bases and 5 bases, there was a span of 21 bases. The CDR3 loop spans 16 amino acids. Germline CDR1 and CDR2: MDHEN and SYDVKM. CDR3: CASSSPRAGALDEQYF. Written as DNA, the CDR3 is TGTGCCAGCAGTTCCCCGCGGGCAGGGGCGCTGGACGAGCAGTACTTC.

This clone has just one count. This chain links TRBV28 with TRBJ2-5, with TRBD2 identical over 8 bases. CDR1 and CDR2 from the germline V gene are MDHEN and SYDVKM. This CDR3 contains 14 residues. J was trimmed by 6 bases and V by 2 bases; bases with no gene match: 5. As DNA, the CDR3 is TGTGCCAGCAGTTTAGACGGGACTAGAAAGACCCAGTACTTC. Translated, it gives CASSLDGTRKTQYF.

The rearrangement joins TRBV19 to TRBJ2-7; D is perhaps TRBD2 (6 bases). V was shortened by 3 bases and J by 2 bases, with 8 bases between the two germline ends. CDR1 LNHDA and CDR2 SQIVND come from the germline V gene (reference sequence). CDR3 length equals 13 residues. The CDR3 reads CASSIPGAYEQYF. DNA for the CDR3: TGTGCCAGTAGTATTCCGGGGGCCTACGAGCAGTACTTC.

Details on this clone: A junction end diverges from the germline sequence, so it may reflect a read error. The chain has TRBV7-7 and TRBJ2-5; 8 bases are a match to TRBD1. CDR1 and CDR2 (germline): SSHAT, FNYEAQ (reference sequence). This CDR3 is built from 13 residues. CDR3 bases: TGTGCTAGCAGCCGTGACAGGGGAGAGACCCAGTACTTC. It encodes CASSRDRGETQYF.

The chain links TRBV2 to TRBJ2-5; 8 positions match TRBD2. Germline values: CDR1 SNHLY, CDR2 FYNNEI. Trimming removed 8 bases from V and 4 bases from J; junction bases left unmatched: 15. The CDR3 spans 16 residues. The CDR3 nucleotides read TGTGCCAGCTCCGTCGGACTAGCCCGAGGGGGAGAGACCCAGTACTTC. Amino acid sequence: CASSVGLARGGETQYF.

J is TRBJ1-2 and V is TRBV4-1, with a weak D call TRBD1 (6 bases). Per the germline V gene, CDR1 is MGHRA and CDR2 is YSYEKL. The CDR3 contains 15 residues. V lost 2 bases, J lost 5 bases, and 15 bases lay in between. CDR3 DNA sequence: TGCGCCAGCAGCCAATTGGGGGCTAACCCTTATGGCTACACCTTC. Protein: CASSQLGANPYGYTF.

The rearrangement uses TRBV10-2 and TRBJ2-7, with no clear D. Trimming stripped 8 bases from V and 3 bases from J, with 11 bases between. Germline V gene lookup returns CDR1 WSHSY and CDR2 SAAADI. The CDR3 totals 12 residues. The CDR3 protein is CASRDTYYEQYF. The CDR3 nucleotides are TGCGCCAGCCGAGACACCTACTACGAGCAGTACTTC.

The chain couples TRBV7-3 to TRBJ1-2; 9 nucleotides line up with TRBD1. The CDR3 is 17 amino acids. The germline CDR1 and CDR2 sequences are SGHTA and FQGTGA. V lost 5 bases and J lost 2; bases outside the gene matches: 12. Here the CDR3 reads CASSPHPGQGWNYGYTF. The CDR3 DNA reads as TGTGCCAGCAGCCCCCATCCGGGACAGGGATGGAACTATGGCTACACCTTC.

V and J are TRBV7-6 and TRBJ1-1; TRBD1 agrees at 8 bases. From germline, CDR1 is SGHVS and CDR2 FNYEAQ. The CDR3 is 14 amino acids. After removal of 0 bases from V and 4 bases from J, the junction contained 1 base not matched to a gene. The CDR3 DNA reads as TGTGCCAGCAGCTTAGCGCAGGGGGCCACTGAAGCTTTCTTT. This encodes CASSLAQGATEAFF.

The chain combines TRBV5-1 with TRBJ2-7; 8 nucleotides align to TRBD2. Germline CDR1 reads SGHRS; CDR2 reads YFSETQ. The CDR3 sequence is 15 residues long. The junction had 4 bases not matched to a gene; V was cut back by 2 bases and J by 0 bases. CDR3 loop: CASSFGGGYSYEQYF. The CDR3 DNA reads TGCGCCAGCAGCTTCGGCGGGGGGTACTCCTACGAGCAGTACTTC.

This sequence joins TRBV7-8 and TRBJ1-4; D is ambiguous. CDR3 size: 14 residues. V lost 5 bases and J lost 0, with 7 bases in between. Germline V CDR1 and CDR2: SGHVS, FQNEAQ. The CDR3 nucleotides read TGTGCCAGCAGCAGGTCCTCAACTAATGAAAAACTGTTTTTT. Its protein product is CASSRSSTNEKLFF.

V and J are TRBV21-1 and TRBJ1-5. TRBV21-1 is tagged as a pseudogene. The CDR3 loop spans 11 amino acids. The CDR3 nucleotides read TGTGCCGTGCATAGCAATCAGCCCCAGCATTTT. Encoded protein: CAVHSNQPQHF.

This clone was detected once. The chain joins TRBV28 to TRBJ2-5; D is unclear. The CDR3 contains 13 residues. The germline V and J ends were trimmed by 5 bases and 5 bases, with 12 bases remaining between them. The germline V gene has CDR1 MDHEN and CDR2 SYDVKM. This chain's CDR3 is CASSQPTPETQYF. The CDR3 DNA follows: TGTGCCAGCAGTCAACCAACTCCGGAGACCCAGTACTTC.

Only one count was recorded for this clone. J is TRBJ1-2 and V is TRBV15; 10 nucleotides agree with TRBD1. This CDR3 spans 16 amino acids. V lost 2 bases, J lost 4 bases, and 7 bases stayed unmatched. Looked up from germline, CDR1 is LNHNV and CDR2 is YYDKDF (reference sequence). CDR3 residues: CATSRRDRGEGYGYTF. The CDR3 DNA sequence: TGTGCCACCAGCAGACGGGACAGGGGAGAGGGCTATGGCTACACCTTC.